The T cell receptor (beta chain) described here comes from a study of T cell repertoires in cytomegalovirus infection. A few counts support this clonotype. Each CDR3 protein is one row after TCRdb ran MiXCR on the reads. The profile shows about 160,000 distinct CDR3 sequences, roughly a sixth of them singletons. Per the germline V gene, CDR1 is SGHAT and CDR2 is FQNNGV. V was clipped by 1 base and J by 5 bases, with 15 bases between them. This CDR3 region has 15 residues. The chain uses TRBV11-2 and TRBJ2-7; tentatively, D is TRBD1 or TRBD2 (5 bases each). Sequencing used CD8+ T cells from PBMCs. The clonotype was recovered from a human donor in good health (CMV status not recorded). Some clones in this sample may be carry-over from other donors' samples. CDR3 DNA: TGTGCCAGCAGCTTAGTATACGGGGCAGGCGACGAGCAGTACTTC. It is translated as CASSLVYGAGDEQYF.